Presented here are 21 T cell receptor beta chains from one specimen sequenced in a study of blood T cell repertoires in COVID-19. Profiled with immunoSEQ multiplex PCR; TCRdb holds only in-frame clones, not every one. Here the sample spans 100,000 to 120,000 clones, about 75% being singletons. Sequencing was done on a sample of peripheral blood. These receptors all come from a woman in her seventies with acute or convalescent COVID-19.

This clone was picked up a small number of times. It may be a read error: a sequence one base away is much more abundant. The chain combines TRBV5-1 with TRBJ2-7; TRBD2 is a possible D gene (7 bases). V was clipped by 10 bases and J by 7 bases, with 30 bases between them. CDR3 length: 16 amino acids. Germline-derived CDR1 and CDR2 are SGHRS and YFSETQ. The CDR3 coding sequence is TGCGCCTGCTTGAGCCGTTGGGGGGGCCCGGGGTGGGAGCAGTACTTC. Translation gives CACLSRWGGPGWEQYF.

In this sample, this clone turned up many times. J is TRBJ1-2 and V is TRBV18, with 8 bases fitting TRBD1. V lost 6 bases to trimming and J lost 8 bases; unmatched junction nucleotides: 8. Germline CDR1 and CDR2: KGHSH and LQKENI. The CDR3 runs 13 residues. CDR3 protein: CASSPRGQEGYTF. As DNA, the CDR3 is TGTGCCAGCTCGCCCAGGGGGCAAGAAGGCTACACCTTC.

The chain recombines TRBV3-1 (or the pseudogene TRBV3-2) with TRBJ1-1, with no clear D. Per the germline V gene, CDR1 is LGHDT and CDR2 is YNNKEL (reference sequence). The CDR3 has 13 amino acids. V was pared by 6 bases and J by 3 bases, with 11 bases between. The CDR3 loop is CASRLGSYTEAFF. The CDR3 nucleotides read TGTGCCAGCAGGCTTGGTAGCTACACTGAAGCTTTCTTT.

V usage is TRBV14 and J usage is TRBJ1-2; D is possibly TRBD1 (5 bases). The CDR3 runs 15 residues. CDR1 is SGHDN, CDR2 FVKESK, per germline. Trimming pared 0 bases from V and 8 bases from J, leaving 16 bases between. Here the CDR3 reads CASSQDIHRQGGYTF. The CDR3 bases are TGTGCCAGCAGCCAAGATATCCACCGGCAGGGCGGCTACACCTTC.

J is TRBJ2-7 and V is TRBV6-5; 8 bases are a match to TRBD1. Germline V gives CDR1 MNHEY, CDR2 SVGAGI. The J segment lost 3 bases and the V segment lost 6 bases, leaving 7 bases of the junction unmatched. CDR3 length: 14 amino acids. The CDR3 loop is CASSVQGGDYEQYF. CDR3 coding DNA: TGTGCCAGCAGCGTACAGGGGGGAGACTACGAGCAGTACTTC.

This clone was detected a few times. The chain is built from TRBV5-1 and TRBJ2-5, with D tentatively TRBD2 (6 bases). The CDR3 consists of 14 residues. Deletions cut 2 bases from V and 5 bases from J, with 13 bases between. Germline-derived CDR1 and CDR2 are SGHRS and YFSETQ. Written as DNA, the CDR3 is TGCGCCAGCAGCTTCGGGGGTCAGAGCGAGACCCAGTACTTC. It yields the protein CASSFGGQSETQYF.

The chain links TRBV27 to TRBJ2-7; 7 positions match TRBD1. J lost 3 bases, V lost 3 bases, and 2 bases had no gene match. This CDR3 is 13 amino acids long. The germline V gene encodes CDR1 MNHEY and CDR2 SMNVEV (reference sequence). CDR3 protein: CASSLNRGYEQYF. The CDR3 bases are TGTGCCAGCAGTTTGAACAGGGGCTACGAGCAGTACTTC.

The V and J genes are TRBV3-1 (or the pseudogene TRBV3-2) and TRBJ1-6, with TRBD1 as a possible D gene (6 bases). The germline gives CDR1 LGHDT, CDR2 YNNKEL (reference sequence). V lost 6 bases and J lost 0, with 12 bases in between. The CDR3 spans 16 residues. In DNA, the CDR3 is TGTGCCAGCAGTAGAACAGGGAGCTCCTATAATTCACCCCTCCACTTT. It specifies CASSRTGSSYNSPLHF.

The rearrangement uses TRBV4-3 and TRBJ2-1, with a tentative D call TRBD1 (5 bases). The germline V gene has CDR1 LGHNA and CDR2 YSLEER. The CDR3 runs 15 residues. V was pared by 0 bases and J by 0 bases, with 6 bases between. CDR3 loop: CASSQDRVSYNEQFF. Here the CDR3 DNA reads TGCGCCAGCAGCCAAGACAGGGTCTCCTACAATGAGCAGTTCTTC.

This chain connects TRBV29-1 to TRBJ2-3; D remains ambiguous. Germline CDR1 SQVTM, CDR2 ANQGSEA. V was pared by 2 bases and J by 1 base, with 7 bases between. There are 13 residues in the CDR3. CDR3 sequence: CSVETQGTDTQYF. In nucleotides, the CDR3 is TGCAGCGTTGAAACCCAGGGCACAGATACGCAGTATTTT.

Regarding this clone: One junction end disagrees with the germline gene, perhaps due to a read error. The rearrangement joins TRBV3-1 (or the pseudogene TRBV3-2) to TRBJ2-7; tentative D call: TRBD2 (5 bases). The germline gives CDR1 LGHDT, CDR2 YNNKEL (reference sequence). The CDR3 contains 13 residues. The CDR3 protein is CASSQSVSVRVDF. CDR3 DNA sequence: TGTGCCAGCAGCCAATCTGTGTCGGTGCGGGTAGACTTC.

This chain uses TRBV5-8 with TRBJ1-2, with D possibly matching TRBD1 (6 bases). Germline loops: CDR1 SGHTS, CDR2 YDEGEE. The length of the CDR3 is 16 residues. The V gene lost 7 bases and the J gene lost 12 bases, with 31 bases spanning the gap. The CDR3 sequence: CASPSSGTPVPLGNTF. DNA of the CDR3: TGTGCCAGCCCCTCCTCCGGGACACCTGTTCCTCTAGGCAACACCTTC.

The J gene is TRBJ1-2, the V gene TRBV4-1; 8 nucleotides agree with TRBD1. There are 17 residues in the CDR3. Germline V gene data show CDR1 as MGHRA and CDR2 as YSYEKL. Germline trimming cut 0 bases from V and 1 base from J; bases unmatched to any gene: 7. The CDR3 loop reads CASSQDPGQADNYGYTF. The DNA for the CDR3 is TGCGCCAGCAGCCAAGATCCGGGACAGGCGGATAACTATGGCTACACCTTC.

This clone was counted a few times. V and J are TRBV28 and TRBJ2-7, with D possibly matching TRBD2 (6 bases). The CDR3 has 14 residues. The germline V gene encodes CDR1 MDHEN and CDR2 SYDVKM. The CDR3 sequence is CAVGGARPPHQQYF. The CDR3 DNA is TGTGCGGTTGGAGGGGCGCGGCCCCCCCATCAGCAGTACTTC. The entire variable domain, with the rest obtained from reference TRBV28 and TRBJ2-7, is as follows: DVKVTQSSRYLVKRTGEKVFLECVQDMDHENMFWYRQDPGLGLRLIYFSYDVKMKEKGDIPEGYSVSREKKERFSLILESASTNQTSMYLCAVGGARPPHQQYFGPGTRLTVT.

The rearrangement links TRBV6-5 to TRBJ1-2; 9 nucleotides line up with TRBD1. The V segment lost 6 bases and the J segment 0 bases; nucleotides outside the gene matches: 2. There are 14 residues in the CDR3. Germline V lookup: CDR1 MNHEY, CDR2 SVGAGI. CDR3 nucleotides: TGTGCCAGCAGGGGACAGGGAGCTAACTATGGCTACACCTTC. Its translation is CASRGQGANYGYTF.

CDR3 region: CASGLQGWGLSTEAFF. CDR3 bases: TGTGCCAGCGGCCTACAGGGTTGGGGTCTTTCCACTGAAGCTTTCTTT. The chain carries TRBV28 and TRBJ1-1; D is perhaps TRBD1 (6 bases). The CDR3 totals 16 residues. The germline CDR1 and CDR2 sequences are MDHEN and SYDVKM. With 8 bases removed from V and 4 bases from J, the gap between germline ends came to 23 bases.

Many counts were recorded for this clone. The chain carries TRBV3-1 (or the pseudogene TRBV3-2) and TRBJ1-2; D is ambiguous. The CDR3 is 15 amino acids. The V end was cut by 1 base, the J end by 8 bases, with 17 bases between. CDR1 LGHDT and CDR2 YNNKEL come from the germline V gene (reference sequence). For the CDR3, the DNA is TGTGCCAGCAGCCAAGGACGGAACGGTGGAGACGGCTACACCTTC. Protein: CASSQGRNGGDGYTF.

The V gene is TRBV15, the J gene TRBJ1-2; 8 nucleotides match TRBD1. With 4 bases clipped from V and 3 bases from J, the junction kept 4 bases outside the gene matches. From germline, CDR1 is LNHNV and CDR2 YYDKDF (reference sequence). The CDR3 extends over 14 amino acids. The CDR3 nucleotides read TGTGCCACCAGCAAGGGACAGGTCGACTATGGCTACACCTTC. Its protein is CATSKGQVDYGYTF.

The rearrangement links TRBV21-1 to TRBJ1-4; TRBD1, the table's D call, lacks a check against the DNA. TRBV21-1 is a recognized pseudogene. There are 19 residues in the CDR3. CDR3: CASSKELVTRDSFPEKLFF. The CDR3 coding sequence is TGTGCCAGCAGCAAAGAACTCGTTACGAGGGACAGTTTCCCTGAAAAACTGTTTTTT.

This clone has more than one count but fewer than ten. This chain links TRBV15 with TRBJ1-4; tentatively, D is TRBD1 (5 bases). Germline loops: CDR1 LNHNV, CDR2 YYDKDF (reference sequence). V was clipped by 0 bases and J by 7 bases, with 18 bases between them. This CDR3 has 17 amino acids. CDR3 nucleotides: TGTGCCACCAGCAGAGATAAAAGACAGCCAGTTCGTGAAAAACTGTTTTTT. This encodes CATSRDKRQPVREKLFF.

This chain links TRBV29-1 with TRBJ2-2, with unresolved D. The V end was cut by 3 bases, the J end by 3 bases, with 11 bases between. This CDR3 is 14 amino acids long. Germline V gene sequence: CDR1 SQVTM, CDR2 ANQGSEA. The CDR3 nucleotides are TGCAGCGTTGAGTTGACGGGTTACACCGGGGAGCTGTTTTTT. Translating it yields CSVELTGYTGELFF.